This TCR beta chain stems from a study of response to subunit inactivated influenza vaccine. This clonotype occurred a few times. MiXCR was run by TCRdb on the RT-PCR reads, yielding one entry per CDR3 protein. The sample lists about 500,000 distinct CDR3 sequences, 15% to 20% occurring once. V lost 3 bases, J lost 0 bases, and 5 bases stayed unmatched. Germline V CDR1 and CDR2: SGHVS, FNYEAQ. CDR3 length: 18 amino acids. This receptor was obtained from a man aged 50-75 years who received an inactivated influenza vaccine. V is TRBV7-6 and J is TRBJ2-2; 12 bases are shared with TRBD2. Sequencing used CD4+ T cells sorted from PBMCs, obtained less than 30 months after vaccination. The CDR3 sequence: CASSLGASGRANTGELFF. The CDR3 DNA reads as TGTGCCAGCAGCTTGGGGGCTAGCGGGAGGGCGAACACCGGGGAGCTGTTTTTT.